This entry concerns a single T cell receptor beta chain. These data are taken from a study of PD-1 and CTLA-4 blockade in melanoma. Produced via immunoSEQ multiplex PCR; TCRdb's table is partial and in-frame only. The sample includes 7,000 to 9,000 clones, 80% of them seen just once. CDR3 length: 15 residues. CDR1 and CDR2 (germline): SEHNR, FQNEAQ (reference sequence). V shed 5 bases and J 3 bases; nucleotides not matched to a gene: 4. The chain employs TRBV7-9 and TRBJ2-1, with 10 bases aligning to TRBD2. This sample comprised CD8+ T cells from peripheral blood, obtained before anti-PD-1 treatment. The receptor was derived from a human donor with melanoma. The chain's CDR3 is CASSTQREGYNEQFF. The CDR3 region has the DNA TGTGCCAGCAGCACCCAGCGGGAGGGCTACAATGAGCAGTTCTTC.